Below, 15 T cell receptor beta chains from the same sample are listed, as sequenced in a study of blood T cell repertoires in COVID-19. TCRdb's table, derived via immunoSEQ multiplex PCR, lists solely in-frame clones and lacks some. The data contain under 85,000 clones, around 91% of them singletons. The sample was peripheral blood. The receptors originated from a man aged 65 to 85 with active or convalescent COVID-19.

The CDR3 DNA reads as TGTGCCAGCAGTCGACTTCTCCAGGGGGCGTTCGGTGAAGCTTTCTTT. Translation gives CASSRLLQGAFGEAFF. V and J are TRBV6-6 and TRBJ1-1, with 8 bases identical to TRBD1. The CDR3 has 16 residues. Germline V gene lookup returns CDR1 MNHNY and CDR2 SVGAGI (reference sequence). The V gene end was trimmed by 5 bases and the J gene end by 7 bases; junction bases not matched to a gene: 15.

The rearrangement joins TRBV5-4 to TRBJ1-1; 8 bases are a match to TRBD1. CDR1 SGHNT and CDR2 YYREEE come from the germline V gene (reference sequence). V lost 2 bases, J lost 3 bases, and 3 bases stayed unmatched. The CDR3 has 14 residues. CDR3 region: CASSFDRGYTEAFF. The CDR3 coding sequence is TGTGCCAGCAGCTTTGACAGGGGATACACTGAAGCTTTCTTT.

The chain uses TRBV28 and TRBJ1-2; 7 bases line up with TRBD1. The CDR3 has 15 residues. V trimming: 3 bases; J trimming: 4 bases; junction bases outside the gene matches: 8. Germline loops: CDR1 MDHEN, CDR2 SYDVKM. The CDR3 protein is CASSLIGQDFYGYTF. In nucleotides, the CDR3 is TGTGCCAGCAGTTTGATCGGACAGGATTTCTATGGCTACACCTTC.

This clone has only a few counts. V and J are TRBV20-1 and TRBJ1-6; 7 bases match TRBD1. The V and J ends lost 5 bases and 10 bases, in that order; junction bases with no gene match: 2. Germline V gene lookup returns CDR1 DFQATT and CDR2 SNEGSKA (reference sequence). The CDR3 contains 11 residues. The CDR3 DNA sequence: TGCAGTGCTGGAGGGGGCTCACCCCTCCACTTT. Protein: CSAGGGSPLHF.

This clone was found once. The chain has TRBV7-9 and TRBJ1-6; 8 positions match TRBD1. The CDR3 totals 15 residues. Germline V gene sequence: CDR1 SEHNR, CDR2 FQNEAQ (reference sequence). Trimming cost V 5 bases and J 8 bases; bases outside gene matches: 8. CDR3 loop: CASSPRQGAHSPLHF. The CDR3, as DNA: TGTGCCAGCAGCCCGCGTCAGGGGGCTCATTCACCCCTCCACTTT.

V usage is TRBV28 and J usage is TRBJ1-2; 8 nucleotides line up with TRBD1. Germline assignment: CDR1 MDHEN and CDR2 SYDVKM. V shed 2 bases and J 2 bases; nucleotides not matched to a gene: 10. The CDR3 length is 17 residues. CDR3 sequence reads: CASSLEEWGQVNYGYTF. CDR3 nucleotide sequence: TGTGCCAGCAGTTTAGAGGAGTGGGGACAGGTAAACTATGGCTACACCTTC.

This clone was found a few times. J is TRBJ2-5 and V is TRBV11-3; possibly TRBD2 for D (6 bases). The germline CDR1 and CDR2 sequences are SGHNT and YENEEA. The CDR3 covers 15 residues. V was cut by 0 bases and J by 3 bases, with 11 bases left in between. The CDR3 reads CASSLDGGNEETQYF. The CDR3 nucleotides are TGTGCCAGCAGCTTAGATGGGGGGAATGAAGAGACCCAGTACTTC. The full variable domain, rest sourced from reference TRBV11-3 and TRBJ2-5, is EAGVVQSPRYKIIEKKQPVAFWCNPISGHNTLYWYLQNLGQGPELLIRYENEEAVDDSQLPKDRFSAERLKGVDSTLKIQPAELGDSAVYLCASSLDGGNEETQYFGPGTRLLVL.

This chain joins TRBV4-3 and TRBJ1-1; D is possibly TRBD1 (6 bases). Germline V gives CDR1 LGHNA, CDR2 YSLEER. Trimming removed 1 base at V and 3 bases at J, with 12 bases between. This CDR3 region has 15 residues. The CDR3 sequence: CASSQGAGVYTEAFF. Written as DNA, the CDR3 is TGCGCCAGCAGCCAAGGGGCAGGGGTTTACACTGAAGCTTTCTTT.

The CDR3 reads CASSSVLLETQYF. CDR3 sequence (DNA): TGTGCCAGCAGCTCCGTCTTACTGGAGACCCAGTACTTC. The V call is TRBV7-9, the J call TRBJ2-5; D unclear. CDR3 size: 13 residues. Germline V gives CDR1 SEHNR, CDR2 FQNEAQ (reference sequence). Between the trimmed V and J ends, which lost 4 bases and 5 bases, there was a span of 11 bases.

The V and J genes are TRBV6-1 and TRBJ2-7; D might be TRBD1 (5 bases). The CDR3 extends over 13 amino acids. Trimming removed 3 bases at V and 4 bases at J, with 10 bases between. CDR1 and CDR2 (germline): MNHNS, SASEGT. The CDR3 region is CASSEQGWYEQYF. Written as DNA, the CDR3 is TGTGCCAGCAGTGAGCAGGGCTGGTACGAGCAGTACTTC.

This chain uses TRBV27 with TRBJ2-7; TRBD1 is a possible D gene (7 bases). CDR1 is MNHEY and CDR2 is SMNVEV in the germline V gene (reference sequence). V was cut by 6 bases and J by 3 bases, with 15 bases left in between. The CDR3 extends over 14 amino acids. CDR3 DNA: TGTGCCAGCAGGAGCAGGGGGGCCTTCTACGAGCAGTACTTC. Residues: CASRSRGAFYEQYF.

The rearrangement joins TRBV4-3 to TRBJ1-5; no clear D. CDR1 and CDR2 from the germline V gene are LGHNA and YSLEER. This CDR3 region has 14 residues. The ends were cut back, 4 bases at V and 5 bases at J, with 12 bases in the middle. The CDR3 here is CASSPTEAYQPQHF. CDR3 in DNA: TGCGCCAGCAGCCCCACAGAAGCCTATCAGCCCCAGCATTTT.

The CDR3 loop reads CASRAWGLVSARHF. The CDR3 DNA reads TGTGCCAGCAGAGCGTGGGGCCTGGTAAGCGCACGCCACTTT. The J gene is TRBJ1-6, the V gene TRBV2; tentatively, D is TRBD1 (5 bases). Germline CDR1 is SNHLY and CDR2 is FYNNEI. The ends were cut back, 6 bases at V and 18 bases at J, with 24 bases in the middle. The CDR3 totals 14 residues.

The chain carries TRBV5-1 and TRBJ2-5; maybe TRBD2 (6 bases). Per the germline V gene, CDR1 is SGHRS and CDR2 is YFSETQ. This CDR3 is built from 14 residues. Trimming removed 0 bases at V and 5 bases at J, with 11 bases between. CDR3 DNA: TGCGCCAGCAGCTTGGACCCGGGGAGGGAGACCCAGTACTTC. This encodes CASSLDPGRETQYF.

This chain uses TRBV7-9 with TRBJ2-2; 9 nucleotides match TRBD1. The CDR3 is 15 residues long. Per the germline V gene, CDR1 is SEHNR and CDR2 is FQNEAQ (reference sequence). The V segment lost 5 bases and the J segment 5 bases; nucleotides outside the gene matches: 6. CDR3 amino acids: CASSVTGGATGELFF. CDR3 coding DNA: TGTGCCAGCAGCGTAACAGGGGGCGCGACCGGGGAGCTGTTTTTT.